This T cell receptor beta chain stems from a study of response to subunit inactivated influenza vaccine. CDR3 length: 14 residues. Germline lookup yields CDR1 SGHRS and CDR2 YFSETQ. Deletions cut 2 bases from V and 10 bases from J, with 13 bases between. TCRdb called the RT-PCR reads again in MiXCR, with one record for every CDR3 protein. The sample lists about 570,000 distinct CDR3 sequences, about 11% occurring once. This clonotype was counted many times. These data also featured in a second study, about T cells expressing NK-cell markers. That work states: As the method of synthesis, 5'RACE template switching with UMIs yielded TCR beta cDNA.

This sequence originates from a man aged 50 to 59 who received an inactivated influenza vaccine. Material: PBMCs from blood, obtained on the day of vaccination. This rearrangement joins TRBV5-1 to TRBJ1-6; no clear D gene. The CDR3 region is CASSLRGLNSPLHF. The DNA of the CDR3 is TGCGCCAGCAGCTTAAGAGGGTTGAACTCACCCCTCCACTTT.